One and the same sample provided the 12 T cell receptor beta chains below, sequenced in a study of blood T cells in healthy people across ages. A second PCR, run for about 7 to 11 cycles, used a sample-barcoded 5' primer plus a J-beta primer mix. TCRdb recomputed calls from the 5' RACE reads with MiXCR, one row per CDR3 protein. The table has 700,000 to 900,000 distinct CDR3 sequences, around half seen once. The sequenced sample was blood. These TCRs come from an elderly man in good health.

The table lists this clonotype with a few counts. The chain is built from TRBV7-2 and TRBJ2-3; 11 nucleotides align to TRBD2. After removal of 8 bases from V and 2 bases from J, the junction contained 9 bases not matched to a gene. The CDR3 is 16 residues long. The germline gives CDR1 SGHTA, CDR2 FQGNSA. CDR3 bases: TGTGCCAGCCAAAGTACTAGCGGGAGAGCCACAGATACGCAGTATTTT. It yields the protein CASQSTSGRATDTQYF.

This clonotype has only a few counts. This sequence joins TRBV12-3 or TRBV12-4 and TRBJ2-3, with D tentatively TRBD1 (6 bases). The ends were cut back, 8 bases at V and 2 bases at J, with 11 bases in the middle. This CDR3 region has 13 residues. The CDR3 DNA is TGTGCCAGCTCTTGGACAGTCACAGATACGCAGTATTTT. It is translated as CASSWTVTDTQYF.

This chain links TRBV29-1 with TRBJ2-1; D not certain. Germline CDR1 SQVTM, CDR2 ANQGSEA. The CDR3 totals 14 residues. Trimming left V 4 bases short and J 0 bases short, with 10 bases between. The chain's CDR3 is CSVARKVSYNEQFF. For the CDR3, the DNA is TGCAGCGTTGCTCGTAAAGTCTCCTACAATGAGCAGTTCTTC.

The CDR3 coding sequence is TGTGCCAGCAGCGTAGGAGGGACTAGCCTATACAATGAGCAGTTCTTC. Encoded protein: CASSVGGTSLYNEQFF. The V gene is TRBV9, the J gene TRBJ2-1, with TRBD2 matching over 9 bases. Per the germline V gene, CDR1 is SGDLS and CDR2 is YYNGEE. The CDR3 runs to 16 residues. The V and J ends lost 0 bases and 4 bases, in that order; junction bases with no gene match: 5.

In this sample, this clonotype turned up a few times. The rearrangement uses TRBV20-1 and TRBJ2-7; TRBD2 aligns across 8 bases. From germline, CDR1 is DFQATT and CDR2 SNEGSKA (reference sequence). The CDR3 extends over 15 amino acids. With V trimmed by 6 bases and J by 3 bases, 13 bases remained unmatched. The CDR3 DNA follows: TGCAGTGCCGATCAAGGGCGGGAGGCCGACTACGAGCAGTACTTC. It is translated as CSADQGREADYEQYF.

This clonotype has more than one count but fewer than ten. This chain joins TRBV20-1 and TRBJ2-7; TRBD2 agrees at 9 bases. The germline CDR1 and CDR2 sequences are DFQATT and SNEGSKA (reference sequence). With V trimmed by 1 base and J by 7 bases, 14 bases remained unmatched. This CDR3 comprises 16 residues. As DNA, the CDR3 is TGCAGTGCTAGAGGAGCCGTGGTAGCGGGAGATAGGGAGCAGTACTTC. Amino acid sequence: CSARGAVVAGDREQYF.

The table lists this clonotype with a few counts. V usage is TRBV7-9 and J usage is TRBJ2-5, with TRBD1 matching 7 bases. V was clipped by 4 bases and J by 5 bases; unmatched bases: 7. Germline V gene lookup returns CDR1 SEHNR and CDR2 FQNEAQ (reference sequence). The CDR3 loop spans 14 amino acids. The DNA of the CDR3 is TGTGCCAGCAGCTCCCGGACAGGATGGGAGACCCAGTACTTC. This codes for CASSSRTGWETQYF.

J is TRBJ2-7 and V is TRBV6-6; the D call may be TRBD1 or TRBD2 (5 bases each). Germline V gene sequence: CDR1 MNHNY, CDR2 SVGAGI (reference sequence). The V end lost 5 bases, the J end lost 1 base, and 15 bases lay between the germline ends. The CDR3 is 15 amino acids. The CDR3 region has the DNA TGTGCCAGCAGTCCGTTCCGGGACGCATCCTACGAGCAGTACTTC. Translation: CASSPFRDASYEQYF.

This clonotype was recorded once. This chain uses TRBV7-2 with TRBJ2-7; D gene uncertain. Germline assignment: CDR1 SGHTA and CDR2 FQGNSA. V was shortened by 1 base and J by 3 bases, with 10 bases between the two germline ends. This CDR3 comprises 14 residues. The CDR3 DNA reads as TGTGCCAGCAGCTTAGGGGCAGAGTACTACGAGCAGTACTTC. This translates into CASSLGAEYYEQYF.

The chain couples TRBV29-1 to TRBJ2-2; D is possibly TRBD1 (6 bases). The CDR3 extends over 12 amino acids. From germline, CDR1 is SQVTM and CDR2 ANQGSEA. The CDR3 loop reads CSVEQGPGELFF. The CDR3 coding sequence is TGCAGTGTGGAACAGGGTCCCGGGGAGCTGTTTTTT.

The CDR3 DNA reads TGCGCCAGCAGTGAGTCTCCGGGCGGAGGCTACACCTTC. This gives the protein CASSESPGGGYTF. The chain is built from TRBV10-1 and TRBJ1-2; D is uncertain. This CDR3 has 13 residues. Germline-derived CDR1 and CDR2 are WNHNN and SYGVQD (reference sequence). Trimming pared 0 bases from V and 8 bases from J, leaving 10 bases between.

The CDR3, as DNA: TGTGCTAAGGGGGAGCAGTACTTC. It specifies CAKGEQYF. The chain has TRBV12-5 and TRBJ2-4; perhaps TRBD1 as D (6 bases). Germline lookup yields CDR1 LGHNT and CDR2 FRNRAP. V was shortened by 10 bases and J by 13 bases, with 8 bases between the two germline ends. The CDR3 has 8 amino acids.